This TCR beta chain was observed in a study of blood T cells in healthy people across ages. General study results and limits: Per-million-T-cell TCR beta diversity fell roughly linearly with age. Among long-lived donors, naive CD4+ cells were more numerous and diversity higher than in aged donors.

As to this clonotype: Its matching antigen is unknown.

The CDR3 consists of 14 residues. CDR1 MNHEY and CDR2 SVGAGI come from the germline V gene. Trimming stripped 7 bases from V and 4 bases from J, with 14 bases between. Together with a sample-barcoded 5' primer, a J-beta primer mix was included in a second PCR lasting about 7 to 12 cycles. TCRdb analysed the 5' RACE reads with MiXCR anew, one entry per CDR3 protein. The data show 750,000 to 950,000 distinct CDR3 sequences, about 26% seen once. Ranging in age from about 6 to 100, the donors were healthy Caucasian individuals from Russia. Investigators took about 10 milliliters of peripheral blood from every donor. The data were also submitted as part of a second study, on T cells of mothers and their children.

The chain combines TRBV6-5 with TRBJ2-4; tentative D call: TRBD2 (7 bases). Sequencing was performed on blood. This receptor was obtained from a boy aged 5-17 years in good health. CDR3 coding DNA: TGTGCCAGCAACACGGGGGGCTCGAAAAACATTCAGTACTTC. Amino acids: CASNTGGSKNIQYF.